The 20 T cell receptor beta chains presented below share a single source sample, sequenced in a study of regulatory T cells in long-lasting Graves disease. The time point was: newly diagnosed GD, antithyroid drugs for less than 3 months. TCR sequences were obtained from RNA taken from PBMCs. CDR3-region Arm-PCR and iRepertoire HTBI primers produced the TCR beta libraries. MiXCR was run by TCRdb on the multiplex PCR reads, yielding one entry per CDR3 protein. Of 250,000 or so distinct CDR3 sequences listed, about 18% are singletons. These data were likewise used in another study, on T cells in Graves' hyperthyroidism and ophthalmopathy.

The material sequenced was peripheral blood mononuclear cells (PBMCs), taken at new diagnosis, from a patient treated with antithyroid drugs. These receptors were taken from a woman younger than 45 with Graves disease.

This clonotype has a handful of counts. The chain couples TRBV6-2 or TRBV6-3 to TRBJ1-5; D gene unclear. The germline V gene has CDR1 MNHEY and CDR2 SVGEGT. This CDR3 spans 16 amino acids. V lost 7 bases to trimming and J lost 0 bases, with 16 bases between them. DNA of the CDR3: TGTGCCAGCAACCCCGGGAGACCCTATAGCAATCAGCCCCAGCATTTT. It yields the protein CASNPGRPYSNQPQHF.

Many counts were recorded for this clonotype. The rearrangement uses TRBV20-1 and TRBJ2-3; D might be TRBD2 (6 bases). The V gene lost 6 bases and the J gene lost 4 bases, with 20 bases spanning the gap. This CDR3 has 15 amino acids. The V gene's germline CDR1 is DFQATT and CDR2 SNEGSKA (reference sequence). CDR3: CSALPNIRGSDTQYF. Here the CDR3 DNA reads TGCAGTGCCCTCCCTAATATCCGGGGGTCAGATACGCAGTATTTT.

This clonotype was seen at least ten times. The chain combines TRBV6-5 with TRBJ2-7, with D unresolved. CDR1 is MNHEY, CDR2 SVGAGI, per germline. V lost 0 bases, J lost 7 bases, and 4 bases lay in between. The CDR3 extends over 11 amino acids. The CDR3 sequence is CASSYSNEQYF. CDR3 nucleotides: TGTGCCAGCAGTTACTCGAATGAGCAGTACTTC.

This clonotype was observed many times. The chain recombines TRBV6-1 with TRBJ1-1; D is uncertain. CDR3 length: 13 residues. Germline V gene sequence: CDR1 MNHNS, CDR2 SASEGT. V was clipped by 5 bases and J by 11 bases, with 18 bases between them. CDR3: CASSPREGQEAFF. The CDR3 DNA reads as TGTGCCAGCAGTCCAAGGGAGGGTCAGGAGGCTTTCTTT.

V and J are TRBV2 and TRBJ1-2; 8 nucleotides agree with TRBD1. This CDR3 contains 15 residues. Germline V lookup: CDR1 SNHLY, CDR2 FYNNEI. J lost 8 bases, V lost 7 bases, and 15 bases had no gene match. CDR3 in DNA: TGTGCCAGCAAAGCAGGGGGCTTCCGGGGTATCGGCTACACCTTC. This codes for CASKAGGFRGIGYTF.

Only a few counts were recorded for this clonotype. J is TRBJ2-2 and V is TRBV12-3 or TRBV12-4; TRBD1 is a possible D gene (6 bases). The V end was cut by 8 bases, the J end by 1 base, with 14 bases between. The CDR3 is made up of 15 amino acids. The CDR3 reads CASCPMDRNTGELFF. As DNA, the CDR3 is TGTGCCAGCTGTCCGATGGACAGGAACACCGGGGAGCTGTTTTTT.

This clonotype was seen a few times. The chain uses TRBV6-1 and TRBJ2-3, with D unresolved. The germline CDR1 and CDR2 sequences are MNHNS and SASEGT. With 3 bases removed from V and 2 bases from J, the gap between germline ends came to 12 bases. CDR3 size: 15 residues. This CDR3 reads CASSDPRENTDTQYF. CDR3 bases: TGTGCCAGCAGTGACCCCCGAGAAAACACAGATACGCAGTATTTT.

This clonotype was picked up many times. This chain uses TRBV3-1 with TRBJ2-5, with 7 nucleotides matching TRBD1. The CDR3 is made up of 14 amino acids. With V trimmed by 4 bases and J by 3 bases, 5 bases remained unmatched. CDR1 LGHDT and CDR2 YNNKEL come from the germline V gene (reference sequence). Here the CDR3 reads CASSPRDREETQYF. The CDR3 bases are TGTGCCAGCAGCCCCCGGGACAGAGAAGAGACCCAGTACTTC.

This clonotype was recorded many times. This chain joins TRBV12-3 or TRBV12-4 and TRBJ2-2; weak D call: TRBD2 (6 bases). V gave up 5 bases and J gave up 1 base, with 8 bases separating them. This CDR3 has 14 amino acids. The CDR3 coding sequence is TGTGCCAGCAGTCGGCGGGGGAACACCGGGGAGCTGTTTTTT. It codes for CASSRRGNTGELFF.

This clonotype occurred many times. The chain has TRBV28 and TRBJ1-2; 7 nucleotides line up with TRBD1. The CDR3 has 14 amino acids. The V gene end was trimmed by 2 bases and the J gene end by 4 bases; junction bases not matched to a gene: 4. The V gene's germline CDR1 is MDHEN and CDR2 SYDVKM. The CDR3 here is CASSLAGQAYGYTF. The CDR3 DNA reads TGTGCCAGCAGTTTAGCAGGACAGGCCTATGGCTACACCTTC.

The chain uses TRBV5-1 and TRBJ1-1, with D possibly matching TRBD1 (6 bases). The V and J ends lost 2 bases and 4 bases respectively, with 12 bases between them. Germline V CDR1 and CDR2: SGHRS, YFSETQ. CDR3 length: 14 residues. The CDR3 DNA follows: TGCGCCAGCAGCTTTACGGGGGCGAGCACTGAAGCTTTCTTT. Its translation is CASSFTGASTEAFF.

This clonotype has a count of ten or more. The junction shows a germline mismatch at one end, possibly a read error. The chain has TRBV4-1 and TRBJ1-1; 7 positions match TRBD1. The CDR3 totals 15 residues. Germline V CDR1 and CDR2: MGHRA, YSYEKL. The CDR3 DNA sequence: TGTGCCAGCAGCCAACCTGACAGGGAAAACACTGAAGCTTTCTTT. Protein: CASSQPDRENTEAFF.

V and J are TRBV20-1 and TRBJ2-3; D might be TRBD2 (7 bases). This CDR3 region has 16 residues. From germline, CDR1 is DFQATT and CDR2 SNEGSKA (reference sequence). The V gene lost 2 bases and the J gene lost 6 bases, with 21 bases spanning the gap. The DNA of the CDR3 is TGCAGTGCTAGAAAGCTTAGGGGGGGTGCGCTGGATACGCAGTATTTT. It translates to CSARKLRGGALDTQYF.

For this clonotype: A far larger clone is only one base removed, so a read error is likely. V is TRBV7-2 and J is TRBJ2-7; perhaps D is TRBD1 or TRBD2 (5 bases each). The length of the CDR3 is 14 residues. The germline V gene has CDR1 SGHTA and CDR2 FQGNSA. V was cut by 1 base and J by 2 bases, with 9 bases left in between. The DNA for the CDR3 is TGTGCCAGCAGCTTAGGCAGGGAGCCCTACGAGCAGTACTTC. Translation: CASSLGREPYEQYF.

The chain links TRBV30 to TRBJ2-5; D possibly corresponds to TRBD2 (6 bases). The germline V gene has CDR1 GTSNPN and CDR2 SVGIG (reference sequence). V lost 5 bases and J lost 5, with 15 bases in between. The CDR3 runs to 13 residues. This CDR3 reads CAWGRGTGETQYF. The CDR3 DNA is TGTGCCTGGGGACGCGGGACGGGGGAGACCCAGTACTTC.

This clonotype has ten or more counts. The V gene is TRBV27, the J gene TRBJ1-1; D remains ambiguous. The V end was cut by 5 bases, the J end by 0 bases, with 13 bases between. Germline-derived CDR1 and CDR2 are MNHEY and SMNVEV (reference sequence). The CDR3 totals 15 residues. The CDR3: CASSPYTELNTEAFF. In DNA form, the CDR3 reads TGTGCCAGCAGTCCTTACACGGAACTGAACACTGAAGCTTTCTTT.

This clonotype has ten or more counts. This chain joins TRBV12-3 or TRBV12-4 and TRBJ2-7; tentative D call: TRBD1 (5 bases). The germline V and J ends were trimmed by 5 bases and 0 bases, with 11 bases remaining between them. The CDR3 is 14 amino acids. This CDR3 is CASSQNRLSYEQYF. CDR3 bases: TGTGCCAGCAGTCAAAACAGGCTCTCCTACGAGCAGTACTTC.

In this sample, this clonotype turned up a few times. This chain connects TRBV19 to TRBJ1-6, with 11 bases aligning to TRBD1. This CDR3 is built from 16 residues. The V and J ends lost 6 bases and 2 bases, in that order; junction bases with no gene match: 3. Germline V gene data show CDR1 as LNHDA and CDR2 as SQIVND (reference sequence). CDR3 coding DNA: TGTGCCAGTAGAGGGACAGGGGGAACCTATAATTCACCCCTCCACTTT. This gives the protein CASRGTGGTYNSPLHF.

The chain carries TRBV12-3 or TRBV12-4 and TRBJ1-6; D gene uncertain. The germline V and J ends were trimmed by 6 bases and 8 bases, with 11 bases remaining between them. The length of the CDR3 is 13 residues. The CDR3 nucleotides are TGTGCCAGCAGGGAGAGTATGTATTCACCCCTCCACTTT. Its translation is CASRESMYSPLHF.

The gene calls are TRBV27 and TRBJ2-1; D tentatively reads TRBD1 or TRBD2 (6 bases each). The CDR3 has 16 amino acids. Germline-derived CDR1 and CDR2 are MNHEY and SMNVEV (reference sequence). Trimming removed 1 base from V and 8 bases from J, with 18 bases in between. CDR3 region: CASSLLGGGSSDEQFF. The CDR3 DNA reads TGTGCCAGCAGTTTATTGGGGGGCGGATCGAGCGATGAGCAGTTCTTC.